The present T cell receptor beta chain was sequenced within a study of OX40 agonist ivuxolimab in advanced cancers. Study-wide background: Antecedent anti-PD-1, anti-PD-L1 or anti-CTLA-4 therapy was permissible, with around 41% having received some. Study-level points and caveats: Averaging showed that CD8+ T cells had more expanded clones than CD4+ did.

Method: immunoSEQ multiplex PCR; TCRdb's copy keeps in-frame clones and lacks some. This table has tens of thousands of clones, around 90% appearing once. A word on this clone: The antigen is not known.

The germline gives CDR1 SGHNT, CDR2 YENEEA. The ends lost 7 bases at V and 4 bases at J; junction bases unmatched: 4. The length of the CDR3 is 13 residues. Specimen: CD4+ or CD8+ T cells sorted from blood, collected in a trial of the OX40 agonist ivuxolimab. The sequence was obtained from an adult with an advanced solid tumor such as melanoma, head and neck, liver or kidney cancer. The chain is built from TRBV11-3 and TRBJ2-1, with 7 bases that match TRBD1. CDR3 region: CASTLTGYNEQFF. Written as DNA, the CDR3 is TGTGCCAGCACCCTGACAGGGTACAATGAGCAGTTCTTC.